The sequence of this TCR beta chain was determined in a study of vaccination effects on CD4 cells after COVID-19. Study summary: Wells containing 1.5 million to 2.5 million PBMC each were cultured with approximately 9.2 IU/ml IL-2 and 8 to 10 ug/ml peptides. Notes on the study in general: Infection-derived and vaccine-derived clones contracted markedly late after vaccination.

It was after 10 days of culture that CD4+ T cells were isolated. Each culture had half its medium swapped for IL-2 medium on days 3 and 7. The repertoire was sequenced with immunoSEQ multiplex PCR; TCRdb's copy has only in-frame clones and lacks some. The table records 20,000 to 25,000 clones, roughly four fifths of them present only once. CDR1 and CDR2 from the germline V gene are LGHNA and YSLEER. V dropped 0 bases and J dropped 3; count of bases not matched to a gene: 11. This CDR3 contains 18 residues. Of note for this clone: Its target is not known.

This receptor was taken from a human donor who received a COVID-19 vaccine. The rearrangement joins TRBV4-3 to TRBJ2-5, with 9 bases aligning to TRBD2. The sequencing used CD4+ T cells from PBMCs cultured without peptide, collected before COVID-19 vaccination. In DNA form, the CDR3 reads TGCGCCAGCAGCCAAGATTTGGGTAGCGGGGGCCTCAAAGAGACCCAGTACTTC. This gives the protein CASSQDLGSGGLKETQYF.